This is a list of T cell receptor beta chains from one sample in a study of blood T cell repertoires in COVID-19. Profiling relied on immunoSEQ multiplex PCR, and the TCRdb table lists in-frame clones only, not all of them. The sample shows under 350,000 clones, around 89% of them seen only once. Sequencing was carried out using peripheral blood. The receptors come from a man aged 40-55 years with acute or convalescent COVID-19. The conserved cysteine and the conserved F or W are not part of the CDR3 here.

v_call	cdr3_length	cdr3_aa
TRBV10-3	12	AIWEGISGNTIY
TRBV2	12	ASGALSSYNEQF
TRBV19	13	ASSISGNLYNEQF
TRBV12-3/TRBV12-4	10	ASSSGSYGYT
TRBV11-2	14	ASSGQGAVDTGELF
TRBV4-2	13	ASSRKTSSYNEQF
TRBV11-2	12	ASSFGSSGNTIY
TRBV19	13	ASSGMTPANYGYT
TRBV5-1	12	ASSPDRINTEAF
TRBV3-1/TRBV3-2	12	ASSQAGGTGELF
TRBV27	13	AVGDTGRRWGEQY
TRBV5-1	12	ASTTQGRHTEAF
TRBV7-2	11	ASSLTANTEAF
TRBV19	13	ASSGPDRGPYGYT
TRBV30	12	AWFGGGPYNEQF
TRBV5-6	14	ASSLYRLRQNTEAF
TRBV5-5	17	ASSLYGTWSVGDTGELF
TRBV5-8	10	ASSRQYQPQH
TRBV4-1	13	ASSQEGALNEKLF
TRBV21-1	17	ASNQRASGGVSSTDTQY
TRBV28	12	ASSRGQGGGGYT
TRBV13	14	ASERGQAFSGNTIY
TRBV27	12	ATGHYANTGELF
TRBV5-4	14	ASSSLSTGYDYGYT
TRBV19	11	ASSIGGPNEQY
TRBV6-5	13	ASSLDRNGNQPQH
TRBV29-1	12	SVARDRGYNEQF
TRBV20-1	9	SAQREETQY
TRBV19	14	ASIRTGGGPWDEQF
TRBV19	8	ATGWNEQF
TRBV19	17	ASNNFRWGTGVGVAEAF
TRBV7-9	11	ASNVRGGETQY
TRBV5-5	12	ASSRGTGRNEQF
TRBV11-2	10	ASSSGQYEQY
TRBV5-1	12	ASSFSSGANVLT
TRBV10-3	12	AISDSSGGEGYT
TRBV11-3	15	ASSSPQGHSNTGELF
TRBV5-1	14	ASSLGHPFISDTQY
TRBV9	14	ASSVGTDLLGGEQF
TRBV14	12	ASSLLGAFDEQF
TRBV27	12	ASSSLARGDTQY
TRBV20-1	15	SASLQPGGLGNQPQH
TRBV4-1	13	ASSRGTDNYNEQF
TRBV11-3	13	ASSLGAGGWNEQY
TRBV3-1/TRBV3-2	13	ASSQSDRYNEKLF
TRBV5-1	12	ASSWGRINEKLF
TRBV3-1/TRBV3-2	13	ASSPGFPSNQPQH
TRBV6-6	14	ASRLDPRDSGNTIY
TRBV5-1	15	ASSNTEQGSYNSPLH
TRBV11-2	12	ASSQALSGNTIY